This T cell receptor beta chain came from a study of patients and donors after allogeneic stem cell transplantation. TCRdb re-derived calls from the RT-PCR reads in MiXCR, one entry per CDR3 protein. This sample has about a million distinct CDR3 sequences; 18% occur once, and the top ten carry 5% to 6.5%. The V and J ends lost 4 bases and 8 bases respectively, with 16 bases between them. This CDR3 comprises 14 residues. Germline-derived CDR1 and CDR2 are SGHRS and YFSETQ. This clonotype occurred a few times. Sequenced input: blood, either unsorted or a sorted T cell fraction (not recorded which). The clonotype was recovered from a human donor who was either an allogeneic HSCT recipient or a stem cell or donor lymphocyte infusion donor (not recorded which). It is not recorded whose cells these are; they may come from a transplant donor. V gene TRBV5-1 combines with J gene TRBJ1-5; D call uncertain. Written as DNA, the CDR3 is TGCGCCAGCAGCACGGACGGTCTAGTAGAGCCCCAGCATTTT. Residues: CASSTDGLVEPQHF.